This passage covers 12 T cell receptor beta chains from one sample sequenced in a study of OX40 agonist ivuxolimab in advanced cancers. Clones were read by immunoSEQ multiplex PCR, and TCRdb kept only the in-frame ones, dropping some. The table shows 61,000 or so clones, with about 88% occurring only once. Sequenced material: CD4+ or CD8+ T cells sorted from blood, taken in a trial of the OX40 agonist ivuxolimab. The receptors were gathered from an adult with an advanced solid tumor such as melanoma, head and neck, liver or kidney cancer.

This clone was counted between two and nine times. The J gene is TRBJ2-2, the V gene TRBV18; 7 bases align to TRBD2. The CDR3 consists of 16 residues. V lost 1 base, J lost 6 bases, and 8 bases stayed unmatched. Per germline, CDR1 KGHSH and CDR2 LQKENI. CDR3 sequence (DNA): TGTGCCAGCTCACCACTGGGAGGGATCCGGTCCGGGGAGCTGTTTTTT. Translated, it gives CASSPLGGIRSGELFF.

This chain links TRBV7-2 with TRBJ1-2; D unclear. This CDR3 has 13 amino acids. Trimming stripped 1 base from V and 8 bases from J, with 11 bases between. Germline CDR1 SGHTA, CDR2 FQGNSA. The CDR3 nucleotides read TGTGCCAGCAGCTTAGAGAGGGATTGGGGCTACACCTTC. Residues: CASSLERDWGYTF. The whole variable domain, remainder taken from reference TRBV7-2 and TRBJ1-2, is GAGVSQSPSNKVTEKGKDVELRCDPISGHTALYWYRQSLGQGLEFLIYFQGNSAPDKSGLPSDRFSAERTGGSVSTLTIQRTQQEDSAVYLCASSLERDWGYTFGSGTRLTVV.

The gene calls are TRBV19 and TRBJ1-4, with D hard to call. CDR1 LNHDA and CDR2 SQIVND come from the germline V gene (reference sequence). The CDR3 spans 17 residues. Trimming took off 9 bases at V and 3 bases at J, with 23 bases between the two ends. CDR3 coding DNA: TGTGCCAGCAGTTCCCGGGGTTCCCCGCGGGCTAATGAAAAACTGTTTTTT. Translated: CASSSRGSPRANEKLFF.

This sequence joins TRBV19 and TRBJ1-1; TRBD1 matches 9 bases. This CDR3 contains 13 residues. CDR1 and CDR2 from the germline V gene are LNHDA and SQIVND (reference sequence). The ends lost 5 bases at V and 9 bases at J; junction bases unmatched: 7. The CDR3 region is CASSEDRGRKAFF. In DNA form, the CDR3 reads TGTGCCAGTAGTGAGGACAGGGGACGGAAAGCTTTCTTT.

The rearrangement joins TRBV6-1 to TRBJ2-5, with 10 nucleotides matching TRBD1. CDR3 length equals 14 residues. Germline lookup yields CDR1 MNHNS and CDR2 SASEGT. The ends lost 6 bases at V and 5 bases at J; junction bases unmatched: 6. DNA of the CDR3: TGTGCCAGCAGCAAAGACAGGGGGCTGGAGACCCAGTACTTC. Its protein product is CASSKDRGLETQYF.

The chain employs TRBV18 and TRBJ2-5; 9 nucleotides align to TRBD2. The ends lost 0 bases at V and 3 bases at J; junction bases unmatched: 5. The V gene's germline CDR1 is KGHSH and CDR2 LQKENI. The CDR3 spans 16 residues. CDR3 sequence reads: CASSPPGVAGEETQYF. As DNA, the CDR3 is TGTGCCAGCTCACCACCCGGGGTAGCGGGGGAAGAGACCCAGTACTTC.

This chain uses TRBV5-1 with TRBJ2-7; TRBD1 is a possible D gene (5 bases). This CDR3 contains 15 residues. The germline V and J ends were trimmed by 2 bases and 3 bases, with 15 bases remaining between them. The germline V gene encodes CDR1 SGHRS and CDR2 YFSETQ. CDR3 sequence (DNA): TGCGCCAGCAGCTTTAAGGGGTCGTCTAGCTACGAGCAGTACTTC. Translated: CASSFKGSSSYEQYF.

The genes are TRBV7-8 and TRBJ1-2, with D possibly TRBD1 on 5 matching bases. Germline CDR1 is SGHVS and CDR2 is FQNEAQ. The CDR3 contains 17 residues. With 1 base removed from V and 0 bases from J, the gap between germline ends came to 15 bases. The CDR3 DNA follows: TGTGCCAGCAGCTTAGTTGGGGGAACTTCCTCTAACTATGGCTACACCTTC. Its translation: CASSLVGGTSSNYGYTF.

The J gene is TRBJ2-6, the V gene TRBV7-9, with D possibly being TRBD1 or TRBD2 (6 bases each). The CDR3 has 15 residues. Between the trimmed V and J ends, which lost 3 bases and 4 bases, there was a span of 10 bases. CDR1 is SEHNR, CDR2 FQNEAQ, per germline (reference sequence). The CDR3 DNA is TGTGCCAGCAGCTTGGGGGGCTCAGGGGCCAACGTCCTGACTTTC. As protein: CASSLGGSGANVLTF.

The chain couples TRBV6-5 to TRBJ1-1; no clear D. The germline V gene has CDR1 MNHEY and CDR2 SVGAGI. V dropped 7 bases and J dropped 3 bases, with 15 bases sitting between them. This CDR3 is built from 14 residues. CDR3 sequence: CASKVHIGDTEAFF. CDR3 sequence (DNA): TGTGCCAGCAAGGTACACATTGGGGACACTGAAGCTTTCTTT.

This clone has just one count. CDR3 sequence (DNA): TGTGCCAGCACCCCGTTCGGCAGGGGAGAGACCCAGTACTTC. It encodes CASTPFGRGETQYF. The chain couples TRBV18 to TRBJ2-5; TRBD1 is a possible D gene (6 bases). The CDR3 has 14 amino acids. V was pared by 8 bases and J by 4 bases, with 17 bases between. Germline CDR1 is KGHSH and CDR2 is LQKENI.

This sequence joins TRBV5-1 and TRBJ2-1; 9 bases align to TRBD2. Trimming at V came to 0 bases and at J to 1 base, leaving 11 bases not matched to a gene. The V gene's germline CDR1 is SGHRS and CDR2 YFSETQ. The CDR3 is made up of 19 amino acids. CDR3 DNA: TGCGCCAGCAGCTTGGGTATGGGTCTAGCGGGGACGTCCTACAATGAGCAGTTCTTC. Protein: CASSLGMGLAGTSYNEQFF.